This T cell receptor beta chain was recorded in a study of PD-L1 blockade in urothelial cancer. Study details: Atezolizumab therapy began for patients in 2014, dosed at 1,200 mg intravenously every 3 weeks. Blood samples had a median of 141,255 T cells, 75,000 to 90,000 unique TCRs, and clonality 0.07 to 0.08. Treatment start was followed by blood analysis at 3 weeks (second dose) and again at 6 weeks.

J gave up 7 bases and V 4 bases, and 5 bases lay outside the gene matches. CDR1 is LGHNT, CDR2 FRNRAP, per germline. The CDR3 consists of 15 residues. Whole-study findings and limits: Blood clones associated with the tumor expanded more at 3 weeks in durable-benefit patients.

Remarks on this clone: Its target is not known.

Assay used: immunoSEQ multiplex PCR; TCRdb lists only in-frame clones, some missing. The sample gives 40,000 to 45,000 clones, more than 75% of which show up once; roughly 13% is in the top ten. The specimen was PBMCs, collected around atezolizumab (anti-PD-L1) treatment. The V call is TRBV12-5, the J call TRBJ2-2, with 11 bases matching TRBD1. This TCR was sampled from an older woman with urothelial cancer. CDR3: CASGSGQGAVGELFF. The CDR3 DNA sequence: TGTGCTAGTGGTTCCGGACAGGGGGCGGTCGGGGAGCTGTTTTTT.